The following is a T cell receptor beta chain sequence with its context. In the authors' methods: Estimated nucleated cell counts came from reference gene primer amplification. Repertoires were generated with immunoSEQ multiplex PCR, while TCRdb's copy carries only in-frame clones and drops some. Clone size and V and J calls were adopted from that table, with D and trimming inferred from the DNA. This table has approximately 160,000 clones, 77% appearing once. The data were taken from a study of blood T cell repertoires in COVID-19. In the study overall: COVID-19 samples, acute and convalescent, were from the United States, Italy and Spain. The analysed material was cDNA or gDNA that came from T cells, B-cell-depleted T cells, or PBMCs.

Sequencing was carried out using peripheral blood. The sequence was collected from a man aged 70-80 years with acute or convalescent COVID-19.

The CDR3 coding sequence is TGTGCCAGCACCCTGGGGGGACAGATAACAGATACGCAGTATTTT. Amino acids: CASTLGGQITDTQYF. This chain uses TRBV7-3 with TRBJ2-3; the D gene is possibly TRBD1 (7 bases). The CDR3 length is 15 residues. Germline V CDR1 and CDR2: SGHTA, FQGTGA. Trimming shortened V by 7 bases and J by 3 bases, and 17 bases separated the two germline ends.